Below are 31 T cell receptor beta chains sequenced from a single sample in a study of cytomegalovirus exposure and HLA in healthy donors. PCR was performed using 60 Vbeta and 13 Jbeta primers. TCRdb's table, derived via immunoSEQ multiplex PCR, lists solely in-frame clones and lacks some. The sample has a few hundred thousand clones; 75% to 85% are singletons. The sequenced sample consisted of PBMCs. Receptors originate from a girl aged 2 to 9 in good health and CMV-seronegative.

V and J are TRBV6-1 and TRBJ1-2, with TRBD1 as a possible D gene (5 bases). The ends were cut back, 2 bases at V and 8 bases at J, with 24 bases in the middle. Germline CDR1 is MNHNS and CDR2 is SASEGT. This CDR3 has 17 amino acids. This chain's CDR3 is CASSELNNGVWGEGYTF. As DNA, the CDR3 is TGTGCCAGCAGTGAATTAAATAATGGCGTTTGGGGGGAAGGCTACACCTTC.

The chain combines TRBV10-3 with TRBJ2-6; 8 bases map to TRBD2. The trim removed 10 bases at V and 4 bases at J, leaving 9 bases unmatched. CDR3 size: 15 residues. Germline-derived CDR1 and CDR2 are ENHRY and SYGVKD. DNA for the CDR3: TGTGCCACCGAAAAAGCGGGGGCAGGGGCCAACGTCCTGACTTTC. Translation gives CATEKAGAGANVLTF.

DNA of the CDR3: TGCAGCGCACGACTAGCGGGAGGCTCCTACGAGCAGTACTTC. Protein product: CSARLAGGSYEQYF. The V call is TRBV29-1, the J call TRBJ2-7; 13 nucleotides align to TRBD2. The V segment lost 7 bases and the J segment 0 bases; nucleotides outside the gene matches: 3. This CDR3 contains 14 residues. Germline CDR1 SQVTM, CDR2 ANQGSEA.

Of note for this clone: Germline is not matched at one junction end, which may reflect a read error. The same CDR3 arises from other DNA sequences in this sample as well. V gene TRBV19 combines with J gene TRBJ2-7, with 7 bases fitting TRBD2. Germline V lookup: CDR1 LNHDA, CDR2 SQIVND (reference sequence). This CDR3 contains 15 residues. In DNA, the CDR3 is TGTGCCAGTAGTATTGTTCTAGCGGACCCTGACGAGCAGTACTTT. The encoded protein is CASSIVLADPDEQYF.

This sequence joins TRBV15 and TRBJ2-5; D ambiguous. V was shortened by 4 bases and J by 2 bases, with 5 bases between the two germline ends. Germline CDR1 LNHNV, CDR2 YYDKDF (reference sequence). The CDR3 extends over 12 amino acids. The CDR3: CATSTRQETQYF. The CDR3, as DNA: TGTGCCACCAGCACCCGGCAAGAGACCCAGTACTTC.

This clone is a singleton in its sample. This sequence joins TRBV6-5 and TRBJ2-2; D is unresolved. Germline V gene sequence: CDR1 MNHEY, CDR2 SVGAGI. V dropped 2 bases and J dropped 3 bases, with 4 bases sitting between them. The CDR3 contains 13 residues. CDR3 nucleotide sequence: TGTGCCAGCAGTTACAGCTACACCGGGGAGCTGTTTTTT. The encoded protein is CASSYSYTGELFF.

This clone turned up a few times. The rearrangement joins TRBV4-2 to TRBJ2-1; no clear D gene. Trimming shortened V by 2 bases and J by 5 bases, and 10 bases separated the two germline ends. The CDR3 runs to 14 residues. Germline V gene data show CDR1 as LGHNA and CDR2 as YNFKEQ. The CDR3 DNA reads TGTGCCAGCAGCCAACCGGGTCCGAACAATGAGCAGTTCTTC. It encodes CASSQPGPNNEQFF.

The V call is TRBV28, the J call TRBJ1-5; no clear D. Trimming removed 2 bases at V and 6 bases at J, with 5 bases between. Germline V lookup: CDR1 MDHEN, CDR2 SYDVKM. CDR3 length: 12 amino acids. The CDR3 DNA sequence: TGTGCCAGCAGTTTAGAAGCTCAGCCCCAGCATTTT. Its translation is CASSLEAQPQHF. The full variable domain, rest sourced from reference TRBV28 and TRBJ1-5, is DVKVTQSSRYLVKRTGEKVFLECVQDMDHENMFWYRQDPGLGLRLIYFSYDVKMKEKGDIPEGYSVSREKKERFSLILESASTNQTSMYLCASSLEAQPQHFGDGTRLSIL.

This chain connects TRBV27 to TRBJ2-3; 10 nucleotides align to TRBD2. The CDR3 is 14 amino acids. The germline V gene has CDR1 MNHEY and CDR2 SMNVEV (reference sequence). With V trimmed by 3 bases and J by 13 bases, 10 bases remained unmatched. The CDR3 nucleotides read TGTGCCAGCAGTTTTCTAGCGGGAGTTAGAAACGAGTATTTT. Amino acid sequence: CASSFLAGVRNEYF.

The V gene is TRBV28, the J gene TRBJ2-7; D possibly corresponds to TRBD2 (5 bases). This CDR3 has 13 residues. V was trimmed by 3 bases and J by 5 bases, leaving 11 bases between them. The germline V gene has CDR1 MDHEN and CDR2 SYDVKM. The CDR3 protein is CASSFSPGNEQYF. Here the CDR3 DNA reads TGTGCCAGCAGTTTTTCCCCCGGGAACGAGCAGTACTTC.

The V gene is TRBV7-2, the J gene TRBJ2-5, with 7 bases that match TRBD1. The CDR3 covers 14 residues. V was clipped by 2 bases and J by 4 bases; unmatched bases: 4. Germline lookup yields CDR1 SGHTA and CDR2 FQGNSA. The CDR3 region is CASSLYRGAETQYF. The CDR3 DNA sequence: TGTGCCAGCAGCTTATACAGGGGAGCAGAGACCCAGTACTTC.

The V and J genes are TRBV29-1 and TRBJ2-5; possible D gene TRBD2, 5 bases. CDR1 is SQVTM, CDR2 ANQGSEA, per germline. The CDR3 is 13 residues long. V lost 1 base and J 4 bases, leaving 10 bases between the germline ends. The CDR3 DNA is TGCAGCGTTGAAGTCGTAGCGATAGAGACCCAGTACTTC. Encoded protein: CSVEVVAIETQYF.

This clone was counted once. This chain connects TRBV12-5 to TRBJ1-5; 8 bases are shared with TRBD1. The CDR3 covers 17 residues. V lost 1 base, J lost 2 bases, and 7 bases stayed unmatched. CDR1 is LGHNT, CDR2 FRNRAP, per germline. The CDR3 loop reads CASGLEGTGRGNQPQHF. In DNA form, the CDR3 reads TGTGCTAGTGGTTTGGAAGGGACAGGTAGAGGCAATCAGCCCCAGCATTTT. The entire variable domain, with the rest obtained from reference TRBV12-5 and TRBJ1-5, is as follows: DARVTQTPRHKVTEMGQEVTMRCQPILGHNTVFWYRQTMMQGLELLAYFRNRAPLDDSGMPKDRFSAEMPDATLATLKIQPSEPRDSAVYFCASGLEGTGRGNQPQHFGDGTRLSIL.

The chain joins TRBV7-9 to TRBJ2-1, with D possibly being TRBD2 (6 bases). CDR3 size: 13 residues. Trimming shortened V by 8 bases and J by 6 bases, and 14 bases separated the two germline ends. Germline assignment: CDR1 SEHNR and CDR2 FQNEAQ (reference sequence). CDR3 loop: CASAVRGLNEQFF. The CDR3 DNA is TGTGCCAGCGCTGTAAGGGGACTCAATGAGCAGTTCTTC.

Only one count was recorded for this clone. The genes are TRBV6-1 and TRBJ2-7; tentatively, D is TRBD1 (6 bases). The V gene lost 9 bases and the J gene lost 0 bases, with 12 bases spanning the gap. The CDR3 is 13 residues long. From germline, CDR1 is MNHNS and CDR2 SASEGT. CDR3 nucleotides: TGTGCCAGTGGGACACCGAGCTCCTACGAGCAGTACTTC. Encoded protein: CASGTPSSYEQYF.

This clone has more than one count but fewer than ten. The chain carries TRBV29-1 and TRBJ1-1; 9 bases are a match to TRBD1. V was clipped by 5 bases and J by 4 bases; unmatched bases: 5. Germline values: CDR1 SQVTM, CDR2 ANQGSEA. This CDR3 contains 13 residues. The CDR3: CSVCQGQGTEAFF. The CDR3 DNA is TGCAGCGTTTGCCAGGGACAGGGCACTGAAGCTTTCTTT.

The chain uses TRBV2 and TRBJ2-5; 10 nucleotides align to TRBD1. Judging by the DNA end, TRBJ2-7 fits better; the J call may be wrong. Germline V gene data show CDR1 as SNHLY and CDR2 as FYNNEI. CDR3 length equals 14 residues. The CDR3 bases are TGTGCCAGCAGGTTGGGACAGGGGCCCTACGAGCAGTACTTC. Protein: CASRLGQGPYEQYF.

The rearrangement links TRBV9 to TRBJ2-3; unclear D gene. CDR3 length: 13 amino acids. The germline V gene has CDR1 SGDLS and CDR2 YYNGEE. Trimming took 4 bases from V and 6 from J, leaving 12 bases between them. CDR3 in DNA: TGTGCCAGCAGCCCACCAACGCGGGATACGCAGTATTTT. Residues: CASSPPTRDTQYF.

The chain uses TRBV7-8 and TRBJ2-5; the D gene is possibly TRBD2 (5 bases). The CDR3 runs 16 residues. Trimming removed 5 bases at V and 2 bases at J, with 18 bases between. Germline CDR1 reads SGHVS; CDR2 reads FQNEAQ. The CDR3 nucleotides are TGTGCCAGCAGCGGCCGGACTCACAGTACACAAGAGACCCAGTACTTC. This translates into CASSGRTHSTQETQYF. The full variable domain, in which reference TRBV7-8 and TRBJ2-5 provide the parts outside the CDR3, is GAGVSQSPRYKVAKRGQDVALRCDPISGHVSLFWYQQALGQGPEFLTYFQNEAQLDKSGLPSDRFFAERPEGSVSTLKIQRTQQEDSAVYLCASSGRTHSTQETQYFGPGTRLLVL.

This clone was picked up a small number of times. The chain employs TRBV19 and TRBJ2-2; D perhaps matches TRBD1 (6 bases). Trimming pared 5 bases from V and 0 bases from J, leaving 13 bases between. In germline, CDR1 is LNHDA, CDR2 SQIVND (reference sequence). The CDR3 totals 16 residues. CDR3 sequence (DNA): TGTGCCAGTAGTCCAGACAGGAGACCGAACACCGGGGAGCTGTTTTTT. Translating gives CASSPDRRPNTGELFF.

The CDR3 loop is CSVRTPQETQYF. The CDR3 DNA reads TGCAGCGTTAGGACACCCCAAGAGACCCAGTACTTC. This chain connects TRBV29-1 to TRBJ2-5; perhaps TRBD1 as D (5 bases). CDR3 length: 12 amino acids. Germline values: CDR1 SQVTM, CDR2 ANQGSEA. V lost 5 bases, J lost 1 base, and 8 bases lay in between.

J is TRBJ2-3 and V is TRBV27, with D possibly TRBD2 on 6 matching bases. Germline lookup yields CDR1 MNHEY and CDR2 SMNVEV (reference sequence). Trimming shortened V by 2 bases and J by 0 bases, and 12 bases separated the two germline ends. This CDR3 has 16 residues. For the CDR3, the DNA is TGTGCCAGCAGTTTAGAGCGGGTAACTAGCACAGATACGCAGTATTTT. Amino acid sequence: CASSLERVTSTDTQYF.

The chain recombines TRBV28 with TRBJ1-2; D may be TRBD1 (5 bases). Trimming pared 5 bases from V and 4 bases from J, leaving 20 bases between. Germline CDR1 reads MDHEN; CDR2 reads SYDVKM. The CDR3 spans 16 residues. CDR3 DNA: TGTGCCAGCAGTACACCCCAGGGCCTCATGATCTATGGCTACACCTTC. Amino acid sequence: CASSTPQGLMIYGYTF.

CDR3 coding DNA: TGTGCCAGCAGTTTAGGTGGGACATGGGGCAATCAGCCCCAGCATTTT. This sequence encodes CASSLGGTWGNQPQHF. This rearrangement joins TRBV27 to TRBJ1-5, with D possibly being TRBD1 (6 bases). The CDR3 has 16 amino acids. Germline V CDR1 and CDR2: MNHEY, SMNVEV (reference sequence). The germline V and J ends were trimmed by 2 bases and 2 bases, with 13 bases remaining between them.

The chain's CDR3 is CASSEAPLAGGGNIQYF. For the CDR3, the DNA is TGTGCCAGCAGTGAAGCCCCCCTAGCGGGAGGGGGAAACATTCAGTACTTC. This rearrangement joins TRBV2 to TRBJ2-4, with TRBD2 identical over 12 bases. The CDR3 is made up of 17 amino acids. V trimming: 0 bases; J trimming: 6 bases; junction bases outside the gene matches: 6. Germline V gene sequence: CDR1 SNHLY, CDR2 FYNNEI.

The rearrangement links TRBV2 to TRBJ2-1; TRBD1 is a possible D gene (6 bases). The CDR3 runs 16 residues. Trimming took 4 bases from V and 0 from J, leaving 13 bases between them. Germline V gene sequence: CDR1 SNHLY, CDR2 FYNNEI. The CDR3 loop reads CASSGITGSSYNEQFF. The CDR3 nucleotides read TGTGCCAGCAGTGGGATTACAGGGAGCTCCTACAATGAGCAGTTCTTC.

The genes are TRBV4-2 and TRBJ1-2, with D uncertain. This CDR3 spans 16 amino acids. Germline V gene lookup returns CDR1 LGHNA and CDR2 YNFKEQ. V dropped 4 bases and J dropped 7 bases, with 22 bases sitting between them. The CDR3 here is CASSRDVSPHRGGYTF. CDR3 in DNA: TGTGCCAGCAGCCGAGACGTGTCACCCCACCGGGGTGGCTACACCTTC.

Only a few counts were recorded for this clone. The V gene is TRBV5-6, the J gene TRBJ1-2; D is perhaps TRBD1 (5 bases). The CDR3 is 14 amino acids. V was cut by 2 bases and J by 3 bases, with 11 bases left in between. Germline assignment: CDR1 SGHDT and CDR2 YYEEEE. This CDR3 is CASSFLGEDYGYTF. CDR3 bases: TGTGCCAGCAGCTTTCTAGGGGAAGACTATGGCTACACCTTC.

The chain is built from TRBV9 and TRBJ2-3; weak D call: TRBD1 (5 bases). Trimming cost V 1 base and J 2 bases, with 8 bases left between them. This CDR3 contains 14 residues. Germline V gives CDR1 SGDLS, CDR2 YYNGEE. Here the CDR3 DNA reads TGTGCCAGCAGCGTACAGGGCCTCACAGATACGCAGTATTTT. This translates into CASSVQGLTDTQYF.

V gene TRBV19 combines with J gene TRBJ2-1; maybe TRBD2 (5 bases). Germline loops: CDR1 LNHDA, CDR2 SQIVND (reference sequence). This CDR3 has 15 residues. Trimming took off 1 base at V and 9 bases at J, with 16 bases between the two ends. DNA of the CDR3: TGTGCCAGTAGTATAGGTCGGGCCCGGAGGTTTGAGCAGTTCTTC. Translation gives CASSIGRARRFEQFF.

This clone was observed a single time. The chain couples TRBV13 to TRBJ2-1; 7 bases are shared with TRBD2. The V segment lost 6 bases and the J segment 4 bases; nucleotides outside the gene matches: 0. CDR1 PRHDT and CDR2 FYEKMQ come from the germline V gene (reference sequence). The CDR3 is 12 residues long. As DNA, the CDR3 is TGTGCCAGCAGGGGAGGGTACAATGAGCAGTTCTTC. Residues: CASRGGYNEQFF. Full variable domain (missing parts from reference TRBV13 and TRBJ2-1): AAGVIQSPRHLIKEKRETATLKCYPIPRHDTVYWYQQGPGQDPQFLISFYEKMQSDKGSIPDRFSAQQFSDYHSELNMSSLELGDSALYFCASRGGYNEQFFGPGTRLTVL.